A selection of T cell receptor beta chains follows, all from one sample in a study of T-cell memory formation after mild COVID-19. TCRdb re-called the 5' RACE reads with MiXCR, one entry per CDR3 protein. The sample lists fewer than 250,000 distinct CDR3 sequences; around 16% were seen once. The sample comprised PBMCs or a T cell subset sorted from them (not recorded which). The receptors shown here come from an adult woman who had mild COVID-19 (a few samples of this study predate the infection). Cell type and time point are not known. Each CDR3 is given with its conserved first and last residue. Fields, in order: D gene, J gene, V gene, clone size, CDR3 DNA, CDR3 protein. The D gene is left open where the match is weak. The size of a clone is reported for some rows only, either as once, few or many, or as a class for expanded clones.

D gene: TRBD1
J gene: TRBJ1-2
V gene: TRBV18
clone size: few
CDR3 DNA: TGTGCCAGCTCACCGTCGACAGGGGATGGCTACACCTTC
CDR3 protein: CASSPSTGDGYTF

D gene: NA
J gene: TRBJ2-1
V gene: TRBV12-3/TRBV12-4
clone size: few
CDR3 DNA: TGTGCCAGCAGTTTAGGGCTACTAAACAATGAGCAGTTCTTC
CDR3 protein: CASSLGLLNNEQFF

D gene: NA
J gene: TRBJ2-3
V gene: TRBV5-1
clone size: few
CDR3 DNA: TGCGCCAGCAGCTTTAGCGGAGACCGCACAGATACGCAGTATTTT
CDR3 protein: CASSFSGDRTDTQYF

D gene: TRBD1
J gene: TRBJ1-1
V gene: TRBV10-3
clone size: NA
CDR3 DNA: TGTGCCATCAGCCCTCGGACAGGGGACACTGAAGCTTTCTTT
CDR3 protein: CAISPRTGDTEAFF

D gene: NA
J gene: TRBJ2-7
V gene: TRBV2
clone size: many
CDR3 DNA: TGTGCCAGCAGTGATTTGGGGCCTTCTTCCTACGAGCAGTACTTC
CDR3 protein: CASSDLGPSSYEQYF

D gene: NA
J gene: TRBJ1-1
V gene: TRBV9
clone size: few
CDR3 DNA: TGTGCCAGCAGCGTCACAGGTAGCACTGAAGCTTTCTTT
CDR3 protein: CASSVTGSTEAFF

D gene: NA
J gene: TRBJ2-3
V gene: TRBV29-1
clone size: few
CDR3 DNA: TGCAGCGTTGAAGCTGGCCAGGGGAGGTCGTCCACAGATACGCAGTATTTT
CDR3 protein: CSVEAGQGRSSTDTQYF

D gene: TRBD2
J gene: TRBJ2-1
V gene: TRBV5-1
clone size: few
CDR3 DNA: TGCGCCAGCAGTAGCGGGAGGGCCGGCGAGCAGTTCTTC
CDR3 protein: CASSSGRAGEQFF

D gene: TRBD1
J gene: TRBJ2-5
V gene: TRBV28
clone size: NA
CDR3 DNA: TGTGCCAGCACTCCCGGGACAGGGGACCAAGAGACCCAGTACTTC
CDR3 protein: CASTPGTGDQETQYF

D gene: NA
J gene: TRBJ1-5
V gene: TRBV6-6
clone size: NA
CDR3 DNA: TGTGCCAGCAGTTACGGGGCAAAGAAGTTCAATCAGCCCCAGCATTTT
CDR3 protein: CASSYGAKKFNQPQHF

D gene: NA
J gene: TRBJ2-1
V gene: TRBV7-9
clone size: many
CDR3 DNA: TGTGCCAGCAGCTTAGGAGACAGCTCCGGGTTCTTC
CDR3 protein: CASSLGDSSGFF

D gene: NA
J gene: TRBJ1-2
V gene: TRBV29-1
clone size: few
CDR3 DNA: TGCAGCGTTGACCCCGGGGAAGCTAACTATGGCTACACCTTC
CDR3 protein: CSVDPGEANYGYTF

D gene: NA
J gene: TRBJ2-5
V gene: TRBV6-5
clone size: NA
CDR3 DNA: TGTGCCAGCAGTTTCCGTGTAGACCAAGAGACCCAGTACTTC
CDR3 protein: CASSFRVDQETQYF

D gene: TRBD1
J gene: TRBJ2-5
V gene: TRBV7-3
clone size: few
CDR3 DNA: TGTGCCAGCAGCTTAACGGGGACAGCCCAAGAGACCCAGTACTTC
CDR3 protein: CASSLTGTAQETQYF

D gene: TRBD2
J gene: TRBJ2-1
V gene: TRBV7-3
clone size: NA
CDR3 DNA: TGTGCCAGCAGCTTAGGTCTTCGGACTAGCCTGTTCTTC
CDR3 protein: CASSLGLRTSLFF

D gene: NA
J gene: TRBJ2-4
V gene: TRBV20-1
clone size: many
CDR3 DNA: TGCAGTGCCTCCCGGGCAGAAAACATTCAGTACTTC
CDR3 protein: CSASRAENIQYF

D gene: TRBD1
J gene: TRBJ2-1
V gene: TRBV19
clone size: NA
CDR3 DNA: TGTGCCAGTAGTACGGGACAGGGTCAGGACAATGAGCAGTTCTTC
CDR3 protein: CASSTGQGQDNEQFF

D gene: NA
J gene: TRBJ1-1
V gene: TRBV12-3/TRBV12-4
clone size: few
CDR3 DNA: TGTGCCAGCAGTTTAGGATTAAAAGGGGCAACTGAAGCTTTCTTT
CDR3 protein: CASSLGLKGATEAFF

D gene: TRBD1
J gene: TRBJ1-2
V gene: TRBV20-1
clone size: many
CDR3 DNA: TGCAGTGCCGGACAGGGGGCAACTGGCTACACCTTC
CDR3 protein: CSAGQGATGYTF

D gene: TRBD2
J gene: TRBJ2-3
V gene: TRBV12-3/TRBV12-4
clone size: many
CDR3 DNA: TGTGCCAGCTCACCAGGGCTAGCGGGTACAGATACGCAGTATTTT
CDR3 protein: CASSPGLAGTDTQYF

D gene: NA
J gene: TRBJ1-4
V gene: TRBV20-1
clone size: NA
CDR3 DNA: TGCAGTGCTAGTAGGGGACCGATTAATGAAAAACTGTTTTTT
CDR3 protein: CSASRGPINEKLFF

D gene: TRBD2
J gene: TRBJ2-1
V gene: TRBV12-3/TRBV12-4
clone size: few
CDR3 DNA: TGTGCCAGCAGTTTAGGGGGGGGACTAGGGTCCTACAATGAGCAGTTCTTC
CDR3 protein: CASSLGGGLGSYNEQFF

D gene: NA
J gene: TRBJ2-3
V gene: TRBV11-2
clone size: few
CDR3 DNA: TGTGCCAGCAGCTCACCGATGGGTAGCCATACGCAGTATTTT
CDR3 protein: CASSSPMGSHTQYF

D gene: NA
J gene: TRBJ2-3
V gene: TRBV5-1
clone size: NA
CDR3 DNA: TGCGCCAGCAGCTTGGACGTCTTAACAGATACGCAGTATTTT
CDR3 protein: CASSLDVLTDTQYF

D gene: NA
J gene: TRBJ2-2
V gene: TRBV5-1
clone size: few
CDR3 DNA: TGCGCCAGCAGCATACAGGGATTCACCGGGGAGCTGTTTTTT
CDR3 protein: CASSIQGFTGELFF

D gene: NA
J gene: TRBJ2-7
V gene: TRBV5-1
clone size: few
CDR3 DNA: TGCGCCAGCAGCTTGACTAACTCTCTCGTCGGCAGTCCCTACGAGCAGTACTTC
CDR3 protein: CASSLTNSLVGSPYEQYF

D gene: NA
J gene: TRBJ1-5
V gene: TRBV7-2
clone size: many
CDR3 DNA: TGTGCCAGCAGCTTATTTCTGGACCTCAATCAGCCCCAGCATTTT
CDR3 protein: CASSLFLDLNQPQHF

D gene: TRBD1
J gene: TRBJ1-1
V gene: TRBV10-3
clone size: NA
CDR3 DNA: TGTGCCATCAGTGTCAGGGGGGGCACTGAAGCTTTCTTT
CDR3 protein: CAISVRGGTEAFF

D gene: TRBD2
J gene: TRBJ2-1
V gene: TRBV6-5
clone size: NA
CDR3 DNA: TGTGCCAGCAGTTTCACCGCGGGAGATGAGCAGTTCTTC
CDR3 protein: CASSFTAGDEQFF

D gene: NA
J gene: TRBJ2-7
V gene: TRBV4-3
clone size: few
CDR3 DNA: TGCGCCAGCAGCCAAGGGGTAATGGGATCCGAGCAGTACTTC
CDR3 protein: CASSQGVMGSEQYF

D gene: NA
J gene: TRBJ2-3
V gene: TRBV20-1
clone size: few
CDR3 DNA: TGCAGTGCTCCCCAGAGACGCGGCACAGATACGCAGTATTTT
CDR3 protein: CSAPQRRGTDTQYF

D gene: TRBD1
J gene: TRBJ1-4
V gene: TRBV5-1
clone size: NA
CDR3 DNA: TGCGCCAGCAGCCGAAGACAGGGGACCCGGGAAAAACTGTTTTTT
CDR3 protein: CASSRRQGTREKLFF

D gene: NA
J gene: TRBJ1-5
V gene: TRBV30
clone size: NA
CDR3 DNA: TGTGCCTGGAGTAGGACGGACGGCAATCAGCCCCAGCATTTT
CDR3 protein: CAWSRTDGNQPQHF

D gene: NA
J gene: TRBJ1-1
V gene: TRBV5-6
clone size: NA
CDR3 DNA: TGTGCCAGCAGCTCTGAACAGGGATACACTGAAGCTTTCTTT
CDR3 protein: CASSSEQGYTEAFF

D gene: TRBD1
J gene: TRBJ2-7
V gene: TRBV2
clone size: few
CDR3 DNA: TGTGCCAGCAGTGATAGGGACAGGGACTACGAGCAGTACTTC
CDR3 protein: CASSDRDRDYEQYF

D gene: TRBD1
J gene: TRBJ2-1
V gene: TRBV6-2/TRBV6-3
clone size: NA
CDR3 DNA: TGTGCCAGCTCCCAACCCCCTGACAGGGGTCGGAATGAGCAGTTCTTC
CDR3 protein: CASSQPPDRGRNEQFF

D gene: NA
J gene: TRBJ2-3
V gene: TRBV3-1
clone size: NA
CDR3 DNA: TGTGCCAGCAGCCAAGGCACTAGCACAGATACGCAGTATTTT
CDR3 protein: CASSQGTSTDTQYF

D gene: NA
J gene: TRBJ1-2
V gene: TRBV27
clone size: NA
CDR3 DNA: TGTGCCAGCAGTTTAATGGGGGATCGTGGCTATGGCTACACCTTC
CDR3 protein: CASSLMGDRGYGYTF

D gene: NA
J gene: TRBJ1-6
V gene: TRBV10-3
clone size: few
CDR3 DNA: TGTGCCATCACCGAGGGGGGCACGGGGAATTCACCCCTCCACTTT
CDR3 protein: CAITEGGTGNSPLHF

D gene: NA
J gene: TRBJ2-7
V gene: TRBV20-1
clone size: few
CDR3 DNA: TGCAGTGCTAGAGTTCAGGGGAGGGCCTCCTACGAGCAGTACTTC
CDR3 protein: CSARVQGRASYEQYF

D gene: TRBD2
J gene: TRBJ2-4
V gene: TRBV4-3
clone size: many
CDR3 DNA: TGCGCCAGCAGCCAAGCTTCATCTTTGGCGGGAGGGGGGAACATTCAGTACTTC
CDR3 protein: CASSQASSLAGGGNIQYF

D gene: TRBD1
J gene: TRBJ2-1
V gene: TRBV7-8
clone size: many
CDR3 DNA: TGTGCCAGCAGGGGCACCGGGACAGGGTTCTATGAGCAGTTCTTC
CDR3 protein: CASRGTGTGFYEQFF

D gene: NA
J gene: TRBJ2-5
V gene: TRBV20-1
clone size: NA
CDR3 DNA: TGCAGAACCCCCGCAAGCTGGGAGACCCAGTACTTC
CDR3 protein: CRTPASWETQYF

D gene: NA
J gene: TRBJ1-1
V gene: TRBV7-2
clone size: NA
CDR3 DNA: TGTGCCAGCAGCTTAATGGGCACACAGAACACTGAAGCTTTCTTT
CDR3 protein: CASSLMGTQNTEAFF

D gene: NA
J gene: TRBJ1-6
V gene: TRBV18
clone size: few
CDR3 DNA: TGTGCCAGCTCACCAAGATTTGCAGGGACCTATAATTCACCCCTCCACTTT
CDR3 protein: CASSPRFAGTYNSPLHF

D gene: NA
J gene: TRBJ1-1
V gene: TRBV9
clone size: many
CDR3 DNA: TGTGCCAGCAGCGGACACCTGAACACTGAAGCTTTCTTT
CDR3 protein: CASSGHLNTEAFF

D gene: TRBD2
J gene: TRBJ2-7
V gene: TRBV3-1
clone size: few
CDR3 DNA: TGTGCCAGCAGCCCCGGACTAGCGGTTACCTACGAGCAGTACTTC
CDR3 protein: CASSPGLAVTYEQYF

D gene: TRBD1
J gene: TRBJ2-1
V gene: TRBV10-3
clone size: few
CDR3 DNA: TGTGCCATCAGTGAGTCACAGGGGGTCCGAGACAATGAGCAGTTCTTC
CDR3 protein: CAISESQGVRDNEQFF

D gene: TRBD2
J gene: TRBJ2-7
V gene: TRBV12-3/TRBV12-4
clone size: few
CDR3 DNA: TGTGCCAGCAGTTTCCGAAGGAGGACTAGCGGCACCTACGAGCAGTACTTC
CDR3 protein: CASSFRRRTSGTYEQYF

D gene: NA
J gene: TRBJ1-2
V gene: TRBV2
clone size: NA
CDR3 DNA: TGTGCCAGCAGGGAGACAGCTATATATGGCTACACCTTC
CDR3 protein: CASRETAIYGYTF

D gene: TRBD1
J gene: TRBJ2-7
V gene: TRBV14
clone size: many
CDR3 DNA: TGTGCCAGCAGCCAAGATCACAGGGGCTGGGTTCCGGACGAGCAGTACTTC
CDR3 protein: CASSQDHRGWVPDEQYF

D gene: NA
J gene: TRBJ1-1
V gene: TRBV7-9
clone size: NA
CDR3 DNA: TGTGCCAGCAGCTTACCCCGCGGGAACACTGAAGCTTTCTTT
CDR3 protein: CASSLPRGNTEAFF

D gene: NA
J gene: TRBJ2-1
V gene: TRBV24-1
clone size: many
CDR3 DNA: TGTGCCACCAGTGACCCCCTCGTTTTTCCCTACAATGAGCAGTTCTTC
CDR3 protein: CATSDPLVFPYNEQFF

D gene: TRBD1
J gene: TRBJ1-1
V gene: TRBV10-2
clone size: few
CDR3 DNA: TGCGCCAGCAGGCGCAGGGGGCTGAACACTGAAGCTTTCTTT
CDR3 protein: CASRRRGLNTEAFF

D gene: TRBD2
J gene: TRBJ2-7
V gene: TRBV7-8
clone size: few
CDR3 DNA: TGTGCCAGCAGCTTAGCGACAGGACTAGCGGCTACCTACGAGCAGTACTTC
CDR3 protein: CASSLATGLAATYEQYF